The present entry profiles one T cell receptor (beta chain) with its context. After extraction with the RNeasy kit, 0.5 to 1 ug of the RNA was reverse transcribed using random hexamers. TCRdb reanalysed the immunoSEQ multiplex PCR reads using MiXCR and keeps one entry per CDR3 protein. The sample has approximately 120,000 distinct CDR3 sequences; approximately 93% are singletons. The record originates from a study of CD8 T cells in Susac syndrome. Sequencing was done on a sample of CD8+ T cells from PBMCs. The TCR originated in a human donor with multiple sclerosis.

The CDR3 loop is CASSGAREIQPQHF. CDR3 in DNA: TGTGCCAGTAGTGGAGCGAGAGAGATTCAGCCCCAGCATTTT. The rearrangement links TRBV19 to TRBJ1-5; D is undetermined. Germline CDR1 reads LNHDA; CDR2 reads SQIVND (reference sequence). The CDR3 length is 14 residues. V was pared by 5 bases and J by 6 bases, with 14 bases between.